Listed below are T cell receptor beta chains from one sample, sequenced in a study of T cells after yellow fever vaccination. TCRdb re-analysed the 5' RACE reads in MiXCR, keeping a single row per CDR3 protein. The table lists fewer than 350,000 distinct CDR3 sequences, approximately 3.9% of them singletons. The sequencing here drew on PBMCs, taken on the day of the yellow fever booster vaccination. Receptors originate from a man aged 18 to 30 who received the YFV17D yellow fever vaccine. Both conserved end residues are part of each CDR3.

CDR3 length: 15
V gene: TRBV27
CDR3 protein: CASSWDGQGAYEQYF

CDR3 length: 14
V gene: TRBV19
CDR3 protein: CASSMDGESQPQHF

CDR3 length: 12
V gene: TRBV28
CDR3 protein: CASTESINEQFF

CDR3 length: 12
V gene: TRBV20-1
CDR3 protein: CSARRARETQYF

CDR3 length: 15
V gene: TRBV4-1
CDR3 protein: CASSQGGTSGNTIYF

CDR3 length: 16
V gene: TRBV4-1
CDR3 protein: CASRSAPSSYNSPLHF

CDR3 length: 13
V gene: TRBV9
CDR3 protein: CASSVEQSDTQYF

CDR3 length: 18
V gene: TRBV5-1
CDR3 protein: CASSLFVQGSTGSYEQYF

CDR3 length: 16
V gene: TRBV6-5
CDR3 protein: CASSLGGFRYNSPLHF

CDR3 length: 14
V gene: TRBV7-6
CDR3 protein: CASSSGGLNQPQHF

CDR3 length: 13
V gene: TRBV2
CDR3 protein: CARLAANTGELFF

CDR3 length: 14
V gene: TRBV12-3/TRBV12-4
CDR3 protein: CASSLESGYQPQHF

CDR3 length: 15
V gene: TRBV10-3
CDR3 protein: CAISESARTNEKLFF

CDR3 length: 15
V gene: TRBV5-1
CDR3 protein: CASSLDGDRLYGYTF

CDR3 length: 16
V gene: TRBV20-1
CDR3 protein: CSARGGGPAANEKLFF

CDR3 length: 16
V gene: TRBV5-1
CDR3 protein: CASSLRDAGGTDTQYF